The 18 T cell receptor beta chains presented below share a single source sample, sequenced in a study of CD8+ T cells in alopecia areata. The treatment denotes: oral pan-JAK inhibitor, 5-10 mg twice daily. Sequencing used cDNA as its template, made by extracting RNA and reverse transcribing it. Profiling relied on immunoSEQ multiplex PCR, and the TCRdb table lists in-frame clones only, not all of them. The sample holds over 150,000 clones, more than 55% seen once. This sample comprised CD4+ T cells sorted from blood, obtained at week 4, from a patient treated with tofacitinib. These receptors all stem from a human donor with alopecia areata.

A few counts support this clone. V is TRBV19 and J is TRBJ1-5, with D perhaps matching TRBD1 (6 bases). V shed 8 bases and J shed 5 bases, with 16 bases lying between them. The CDR3 length is 14 residues. From germline, CDR1 is LNHDA and CDR2 SQIVND (reference sequence). CDR3 in DNA: TGTGCCAGTGCCGGCGGAGGGGGGCATCAGCCCCAGCATTTT. It translates to CASAGGGGHQPQHF.

The rearrangement links TRBV29-1 to TRBJ1-2; no clear D. The CDR3 spans 11 residues. V dropped 0 bases and J dropped 10 bases, with 9 bases sitting between them. Germline CDR1 reads SQVTM; CDR2 reads ANQGSEA. The CDR3: CSVEDPGYYTF. The DNA for the CDR3 is TGCAGCGTTGAAGACCCGGGGTACTACACCTTC.

J is TRBJ1-5 and V is TRBV27; 12 nucleotides align to TRBD1. The CDR3 consists of 19 residues. With V trimmed by 5 bases and J by 2 bases, 13 bases remained unmatched. CDR1 is MNHEY and CDR2 is SMNVEV in the germline V gene (reference sequence). The CDR3 sequence: CASSLRPGQGAGGNQPQHF. The CDR3 DNA is TGTGCCAGCAGTCTACGGCCGGGACAGGGGGCGGGTGGCAATCAGCCCCAGCATTTT.

The rearrangement links TRBV5-1 to TRBJ1-1, with D uncertain. The V end lost 0 bases, the J end lost 1 base, and 10 bases lay between the germline ends. This CDR3 has 15 residues. The V gene's germline CDR1 is SGHRS and CDR2 YFSETQ. In DNA, the CDR3 is TGCGCCAGCAGCTTGGTTTCACAACGGAACACTGAAGCTTTCTTT. It specifies CASSLVSQRNTEAFF. The full variable domain, its missing parts supplied by reference TRBV5-1 and TRBJ1-1, is KAGVTQTPRYLIKTRGQQVTLSCSPISGHRSVSWYQQTPGQGLQFLFEYFSETQRNKGNFPGRFSGRQFSNSRSEMNVSTLELGDSALYLCASSLVSQRNTEAFFGQGTRLTVV.

This rearrangement joins TRBV2 to TRBJ2-5, with 7 nucleotides matching TRBD1. This CDR3 contains 14 residues. The germline V gene encodes CDR1 SNHLY and CDR2 FYNNEI. The V segment lost 9 bases and the J segment 5 bases; nucleotides outside the gene matches: 12. CDR3 region: CARQGGISLETQYF. For the CDR3, the DNA is TGTGCCAGACAAGGGGGCATCAGCCTGGAGACCCAGTACTTC.

The rearrangement joins TRBV30 to TRBJ2-4; D gene uncertain. From germline, CDR1 is GTSNPN and CDR2 SVGIG (reference sequence). This CDR3 contains 12 residues. V lost 3 bases to trimming and J lost 14 bases, with 17 bases between them. In DNA, the CDR3 is TGTGCCTGGAGCCCCCTAGGTCCTGGGGAGTACTTC. This encodes CAWSPLGPGEYF.

The chain carries TRBV7-9 and TRBJ2-3, with TRBD1 matching 8 bases. Germline V gene data show CDR1 as SEHNR and CDR2 as FQNEAQ (reference sequence). V was pared by 5 bases and J by 4 bases, with 2 bases of the junction left unmatched. The CDR3 totals 13 residues. As DNA, the CDR3 is TGTGCCAGCAGCCTGACAGGGGCAGATACGCAGTATTTT. This gives the protein CASSLTGADTQYF.

The chain uses TRBV29-1 and TRBJ1-2; a possible D gene is TRBD1 (5 bases). Looked up from germline, CDR1 is SQVTM and CDR2 is ANQGSEA. This CDR3 region has 13 residues. V lost 1 base to trimming and J lost 8 bases, with 14 bases between them. CDR3 region: CSVEGQGAWGYTF. CDR3 nucleotide sequence: TGCAGCGTTGAAGGTCAGGGCGCATGGGGCTACACCTTC.

This clone was detected only a few times. The chain joins TRBV10-3 to TRBJ1-5; TRBD1 is a possible D gene (6 bases). The CDR3 has 16 amino acids. Trimming stripped 10 bases from V and 1 base from J, with 20 bases between. From germline, CDR1 is ENHRY and CDR2 SYGVKD. The CDR3 sequence is CATRTAEGGSNQPQHF. CDR3 DNA sequence: TGTGCCACCCGGACAGCGGAGGGGGGGAGCAATCAGCCCCAGCATTTT.

This clone was counted a single time. This chain joins TRBV5-1 and TRBJ2-2, with D possibly TRBD1 on 5 matching bases. There are 15 residues in the CDR3. Germline CDR1 is SGHRS and CDR2 is YFSETQ. The V and J ends lost 4 bases and 8 bases respectively, with 18 bases between them. The CDR3 region has the DNA TGCGCCAGCAGCCGCCTGGACACCTCCGGAGGGGAGCTGTTTTTT. Amino acids: CASSRLDTSGGELFF.

The chain has TRBV2 and TRBJ2-7; weak D call: TRBD2 (5 bases). The V end lost 5 bases, the J end lost 2 bases, and 16 bases lay between the germline ends. Germline V gene lookup returns CDR1 SNHLY and CDR2 FYNNEI. CDR3 length equals 15 residues. CDR3 sequence (DNA): TGTGCCAGCAGTCCGGACTCCCGCACGCCCTACGAGCAGTACTTC. Residues: CASSPDSRTPYEQYF.

V is TRBV30 and J is TRBJ1-5; maybe TRBD1 (6 bases). From germline, CDR1 is GTSNPN and CDR2 SVGIG (reference sequence). The V end was cut by 0 bases, the J end by 0 bases, with 15 bases between. CDR3 size: 17 residues. CDR3 amino acids: CAWSVTRGPYSNQPQHF. DNA of the CDR3: TGTGCCTGGAGTGTTACCCGGGGGCCGTATAGCAATCAGCCCCAGCATTTT.

J is TRBJ2-2 and V is TRBV30, with D tentatively TRBD1 (6 bases). Trimming removed 4 bases at V and 5 bases at J, with 11 bases between. The CDR3 is 13 residues long. Germline-derived CDR1 and CDR2 are GTSNPN and SVGIG (reference sequence). CDR3 loop: CAWKPDSTGELFF. The DNA for the CDR3 is TGTGCCTGGAAGCCGGACAGTACCGGGGAGCTGTTTTTT.

This clone came up a few times. The chain recombines TRBV30 with TRBJ1-3; 8 nucleotides line up with TRBD1. The length of the CDR3 is 14 residues. CDR1 and CDR2 from the germline V gene are GTSNPN and SVGIG (reference sequence). The V and J ends lost 3 bases and 3 bases, in that order; junction bases with no gene match: 4. The CDR3: CAWRDRVFGNTIYF. CDR3 DNA: TGTGCCTGGAGGGACAGGGTGTTTGGAAACACCATATATTTT. The entire variable domain, with the rest obtained from reference TRBV30 and TRBJ1-3, is as follows: SQTIHQWPATLVQPVGSPLSLECTVEGTSNPNLYWYRQAAGRGLQLLFYSVGIGQISSEVPQNLSASRPQDRQFILSSKKLLLSDSGFYLCAWRDRVFGNTIYFGEGSWLTVV.

The genes are TRBV11-2 and TRBJ2-4; D may be TRBD2 (6 bases). The CDR3 has 14 residues. Germline V gives CDR1 SGHAT, CDR2 FQNNGV. The CDR3 reads CASGEVLAKNIQYF. CDR3 DNA: TGTGCTAGCGGAGAGGTCTTAGCCAAAAACATTCAGTACTTC.

The chain uses TRBV30 and TRBJ1-6; 9 nucleotides line up with TRBD1. Germline trimming cut 0 bases from V and 10 bases from J; bases unmatched to any gene: 7. Per the germline V gene, CDR1 is GTSNPN and CDR2 is SVGIG (reference sequence). This CDR3 spans 15 amino acids. The CDR3 nucleotides are TGTGCCTGGAGTGTCCCGGGACAGGGCTTCTCACCCCTCCACTTT. Translation gives CAWSVPGQGFSPLHF.

This clone has just a few counts. The chain joins TRBV28 to TRBJ2-6; D ambiguous. Per germline, CDR1 MDHEN and CDR2 SYDVKM. V was trimmed by 6 bases and J by 1 base, leaving 10 bases between them. The CDR3 runs to 15 residues. CDR3 nucleotides: TGTGCCAGCAGCTCCGACGGGTCTGGGGCCAACGTCCTGACTTTC. Translation gives CASSSDGSGANVLTF.

This clone showed up just once. CDR3 sequence reads: CSVDGTAGFTDTQYF. The CDR3 DNA is TGCAGCGTTGACGGGACAGCGGGGTTCACAGATACGCAGTATTTT. The chain carries TRBV29-1 and TRBJ2-3; D may be TRBD1 or TRBD2 (7 bases each). Germline lookup yields CDR1 SQVTM and CDR2 ANQGSEA. Trimming took off 3 bases at V and 2 bases at J, with 15 bases between the two ends. The CDR3 has 15 residues.